Listed below are T cell receptor beta chains from one sample, sequenced in a study of blood T cell repertoires in COVID-19. Assay: immunoSEQ multiplex PCR; the TCRdb copy retains only in-frame clones and omits some. Of about 180,000 clones listed, approximately 83% were seen once; the top ten hold about 10%. Sequencing used peripheral blood. Receptor source: a human donor with active or convalescent COVID-19. The donor label of this sample is uncertain. The CDR3 runs from the conserved cysteine through the conserved F or W. The order of the fields is V gene, D gene, clone size, J gene, CDR3 DNA, CDR3 protein. The D gene is left open where the match is weak. Size is omitted from some rows. Given values are once, few, many or a class for expanded clones.

v_call: TRBV21-1; d_call: -; clone_size: few; j_call: TRBJ1-2; cdr3_nt: TGTGCCAGCAGCAAAGGCCGGGATATCTATGGCTACACCTTC; cdr3_aa: CASSKGRDIYGYTF
v_call: TRBV6-6; d_call: -; clone_size: -; j_call: TRBJ2-3; cdr3_nt: TGTGCCAGCAGTCCCGGGACTCCTCTTGGTACGCAGTATTTT; cdr3_aa: CASSPGTPLGTQYF
v_call: TRBV9; d_call: TRBD2; clone_size: -; j_call: TRBJ2-1; cdr3_nt: TGTGCCAGCAGCGTAGCGGACGGGGGGTACAATGAGCAGTTCTTC; cdr3_aa: CASSVADGGYNEQFF
v_call: TRBV6-2/TRBV6-3; d_call: TRBD2; clone_size: -; j_call: TRBJ2-7; cdr3_nt: TGTGCCAGCAGTTACTCGAATGCGGGAGCTCGGGACGAGCAGTACTTC; cdr3_aa: CASSYSNAGARDEQYF
v_call: TRBV7-2; d_call: -; clone_size: few; j_call: TRBJ1-1; cdr3_nt: TGTGCCAGCAGAACTAGTAGCGCGGACACTGAAGCTTTCTTT; cdr3_aa: CASRTSSADTEAFF
v_call: TRBV3-1/TRBV3-2; d_call: TRBD2; clone_size: -; j_call: TRBJ2-3; cdr3_nt: TGTGCCAGCAGCCGGAGGACTAGCTCCGAAGATACGCAGTATTTT; cdr3_aa: CASSRRTSSEDTQYF
v_call: TRBV28; d_call: -; clone_size: -; j_call: TRBJ1-6; cdr3_nt: TGTGCCAGCATTACCGGAGGGGCAGACAGTAGGCACTCACCCCTCCACTTT; cdr3_aa: CASITGGADSRHSPLHF
v_call: TRBV4-2; d_call: TRBD2; clone_size: -; j_call: TRBJ2-3; cdr3_nt: TGTGCCAGCAGCCAAGATGGTATTAGCGGGGGAGGAAATACGCAGTATTTT; cdr3_aa: CASSQDGISGGGNTQYF
v_call: TRBV6-7; d_call: -; clone_size: -; j_call: TRBJ2-7; cdr3_nt: TGTGCCAGCAGTCCCCCCGACCCTATTCAGAACAGCTACCGGTCCTACGAGCAGTACTTC; cdr3_aa: CASSPPDPIQNSYRSYEQYF
v_call: TRBV7-2; d_call: TRBD2; clone_size: once; j_call: TRBJ2-5; cdr3_nt: TGTGCCAGCAGCTTAGCCACTAGCGGGGTCCAAGAGACCCAGTACTTC; cdr3_aa: CASSLATSGVQETQYF
v_call: TRBV18; d_call: -; clone_size: -; j_call: TRBJ2-7; cdr3_nt: TGTGCCAGCTCACCGGGGGGCTACGAGCAGTACTTC; cdr3_aa: CASSPGGYEQYF
v_call: TRBV19; d_call: -; clone_size: -; j_call: TRBJ2-2; cdr3_nt: TGTGCCAGTAGTACAACAGGGTTGACCGGGGAGCTGTTTTTT; cdr3_aa: CASSTTGLTGELFF
v_call: TRBV6-6; d_call: -; clone_size: -; j_call: TRBJ1-1; cdr3_nt: TGTGCCTGTGGGGAGCCATTGAACACTGAAGCTTTCTTT; cdr3_aa: CACGEPLNTEAFF
v_call: TRBV4-1; d_call: -; clone_size: -; j_call: TRBJ1-1; cdr3_nt: TGCGCCAGCAGCCAAGAACAGGGATTTTACGCTGAAGCTTTCTTT; cdr3_aa: CASSQEQGFYAEAFF
v_call: TRBV24-1; d_call: -; clone_size: few; j_call: TRBJ2-7; cdr3_nt: TGTGCCACCAGTGACCCGACAGACCGTCGCGAGCAGTACTTC; cdr3_aa: CATSDPTDRREQYF
v_call: TRBV5-4; d_call: -; clone_size: -; j_call: TRBJ1-1; cdr3_nt: TGTGCCAGCAGGAACCGGGACACTGAAGCTTTCTTT; cdr3_aa: CASRNRDTEAFF
v_call: TRBV7-3; d_call: TRBD2; clone_size: -; j_call: TRBJ2-7; cdr3_nt: TGTGCCAGCAGCTTATCACAGCTAGCGGGAGATGAGCAGTACTTC; cdr3_aa: CASSLSQLAGDEQYF
v_call: TRBV4-3; d_call: -; clone_size: -; j_call: TRBJ1-6; cdr3_nt: TGCGCCAGCAGCCAAGATCGTGGGCAGAAGAGCTCCTATAATTCACCCCTCCACTTT; cdr3_aa: CASSQDRGQKSSYNSPLHF
v_call: TRBV29-1; d_call: TRBD2; clone_size: -; j_call: TRBJ2-1; cdr3_nt: TGCAGCGTTGTCTTGGGGGGGTCTAGAGATGAGCAGTTCTTC; cdr3_aa: CSVVLGGSRDEQFF
v_call: TRBV4-1; d_call: -; clone_size: -; j_call: TRBJ1-1; cdr3_nt: TGCGCCAGCAGCCAAGTATTGAACACTGAAGCTTTCTTT; cdr3_aa: CASSQVLNTEAFF
v_call: TRBV28; d_call: TRBD2; clone_size: -; j_call: TRBJ2-5; cdr3_nt: TGTGCCAGCAGTTTTAGAGGCGCGGGGGGGACCCAGTACTTC; cdr3_aa: CASSFRGAGGTQYF
v_call: TRBV18; d_call: TRBD1; clone_size: -; j_call: TRBJ1-4; cdr3_nt: TGTGCCAGCTCACCGGGGACAGATGAAAAACTGTTTTTT; cdr3_aa: CASSPGTDEKLFF
v_call: TRBV30; d_call: -; clone_size: -; j_call: TRBJ1-6; cdr3_nt: TGTGCCTGGAGTGACGGTAATTCACCCCTCCACTTT; cdr3_aa: CAWSDGNSPLHF
v_call: TRBV30; d_call: TRBD2; clone_size: -; j_call: TRBJ2-5; cdr3_nt: TGTGCCTGGAGTCGGTTAGCGGGAGGGCAAGAGACCCAGTACTTC; cdr3_aa: CAWSRLAGGQETQYF
v_call: TRBV6-5; d_call: -; clone_size: few; j_call: TRBJ1-2; cdr3_nt: TGTGCCAGCAGTTACTCGAGGGCGGATGGCTACACCTTC; cdr3_aa: CASSYSRADGYTF
v_call: TRBV5-8; d_call: TRBD1; clone_size: -; j_call: TRBJ1-1; cdr3_nt: TGTGCCAGCAGCTCCGGGACAGTGACCTTTGAAGCTTTCTTT; cdr3_aa: CASSSGTVTFEAFF
v_call: TRBV24-1; d_call: TRBD2; clone_size: -; j_call: TRBJ2-5; cdr3_nt: TGTGCCACCAGTGATTTTCCTAGCGGGGAAGAGACCCAGTACTTC; cdr3_aa: CATSDFPSGEETQYF
v_call: TRBV11-2; d_call: TRBD2; clone_size: -; j_call: TRBJ2-5; cdr3_nt: TGTGCCAGCAGCTTACCGGGGCTAGCGGGAGTCACCCAGTACTTC; cdr3_aa: CASSLPGLAGVTQYF
v_call: TRBV19; d_call: TRBD2; clone_size: few; j_call: TRBJ2-7; cdr3_nt: TGTGCCAGTAGAAACCCCCGCCCTGGGGGGGACTACGAGCAGTACTTC; cdr3_aa: CASRNPRPGGDYEQYF
v_call: TRBV5-1; d_call: TRBD2; clone_size: -; j_call: TRBJ2-7; cdr3_nt: TGCGCCAGCAGCTTCGGACTAGCGGGGGTTGAGCAGTACTTC; cdr3_aa: CASSFGLAGVEQYF
v_call: TRBV5-5; d_call: -; clone_size: -; j_call: TRBJ2-5; cdr3_nt: TGTGCCAGCAGCTTCAGGCCCCAAGAGACCCAGTACTTC; cdr3_aa: CASSFRPQETQYF
v_call: TRBV29-1; d_call: -; clone_size: -; j_call: TRBJ1-1; cdr3_nt: TGCAGCGTTGACAGGGTGTCGGGGGACACTGAAGCTTTCTTT; cdr3_aa: CSVDRVSGDTEAFF